This TCR beta chain was recorded in a study of CD8 T cell repertoires and HIV-1 epitope variants. Across the whole study: Controls were a CMV, EBV and flu pool, Ebola AY9, and no peptide. Autologous T cell-negative cells served as antigen-presenting cells in equal numbers. Study-level points and caveats: About nine TCR beta clonotypes were antigen-specific, roughly six apparently recognizing autologous or escape variants.

V shed 0 bases and J shed 2 bases, with 11 bases lying between them. The germline gives CDR1 SGHRS, CDR2 YFSETQ. This CDR3 contains 15 residues. Assay used: immunoSEQ multiplex PCR; TCRdb lists only in-frame clones, some missing. The sample consists of 3,000 or so clones, 69% of them appearing once. About this clone itself: Its antigen is not known.

This receptor was obtained from a male donor with HIV. The chain is built from TRBV5-1 and TRBJ2-5; possibly TRBD2 for D (6 bases). The sequenced sample consisted of cultured CD8+ T cells derived from PBMCs. CDR3 coding DNA: TGCGCCAGCAGCTTGGGGGCTAGCGAACAAGAGACCCAGTACTTC. This sequence encodes CASSLGASEQETQYF.